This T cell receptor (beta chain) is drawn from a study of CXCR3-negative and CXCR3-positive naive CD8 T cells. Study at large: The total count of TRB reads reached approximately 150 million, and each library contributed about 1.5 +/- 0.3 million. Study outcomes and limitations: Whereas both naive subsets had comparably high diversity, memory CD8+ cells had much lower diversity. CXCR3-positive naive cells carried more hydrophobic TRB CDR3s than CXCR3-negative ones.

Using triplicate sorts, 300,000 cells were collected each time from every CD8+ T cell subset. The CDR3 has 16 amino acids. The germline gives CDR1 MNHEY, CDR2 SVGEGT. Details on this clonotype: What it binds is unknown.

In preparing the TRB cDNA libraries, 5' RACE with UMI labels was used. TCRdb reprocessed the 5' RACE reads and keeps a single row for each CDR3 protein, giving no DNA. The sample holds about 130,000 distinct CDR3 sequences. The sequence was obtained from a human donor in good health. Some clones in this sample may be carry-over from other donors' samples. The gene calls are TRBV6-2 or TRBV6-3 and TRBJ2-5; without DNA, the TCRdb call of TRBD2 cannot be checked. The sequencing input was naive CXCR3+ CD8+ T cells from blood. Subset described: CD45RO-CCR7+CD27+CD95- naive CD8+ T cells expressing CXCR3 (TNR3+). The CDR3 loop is CASSSGLATSSETQYF.